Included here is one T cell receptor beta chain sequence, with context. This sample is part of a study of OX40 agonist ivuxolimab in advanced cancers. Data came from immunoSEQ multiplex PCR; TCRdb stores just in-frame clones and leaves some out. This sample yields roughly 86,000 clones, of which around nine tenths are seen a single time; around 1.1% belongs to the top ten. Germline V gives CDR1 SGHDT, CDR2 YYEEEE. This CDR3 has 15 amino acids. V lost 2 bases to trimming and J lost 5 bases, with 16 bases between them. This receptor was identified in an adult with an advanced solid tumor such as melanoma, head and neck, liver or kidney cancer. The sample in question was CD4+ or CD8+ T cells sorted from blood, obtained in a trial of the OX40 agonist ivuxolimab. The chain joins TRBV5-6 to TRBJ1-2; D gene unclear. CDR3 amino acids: CASSFGSNWVYGYTF. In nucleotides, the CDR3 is TGTGCCAGCAGCTTTGGCTCAAACTGGGTGTATGGCTACACCTTC.